This TCR beta chain emerged from a study of blood T cell repertoires in COVID-19 (dated by TCRdb to between 2020 and 2021). For the study in its entirety: Samples covering the acute and convalescent phases of COVID-19 were provided by collaborators in the United States, Italy and Spain. The prospective study material was composed of cDNA or gDNA derived from T cells, B-cell-depleted T cells, or PBMCs. The dataset comprised deeply sampled blood TCRbeta repertoires from subjects exposed to, actively infected with, or recovered from COVID-19. The repertoires were released in a freely available public database intended as a resource for research on the immune response to SARS-CoV-2. The samples were drawn from the first 160 participants of the ongoing ImmuneRACE study and from more than 1,000 subjects provided by 6 global collaborators. Nearly every sample came with metadata listing a de-identified subject ID, COVID-19 status, age in years and sex. Where available, HLA class I and class II types were taken from metadata supplied by the sample provider and were not determined by assay-based typing.

The research as a whole found: Clinical and demographic metadata were provided uncurated, with the amount varying by source and participant.

For this clone: Its antigen is not yet known. No much larger clonotype is one base removed from it; base qualities were not supplied.

Samples from volunteer blood donors who had recovered from COVID-19 were contributed by a second Seattle source. Whole blood was collected in K2EDTA tubes by collaborating institutions according to the institutions' own protocols. For TCRbeta analysis, collaborators shipped samples as frozen whole blood, isolated PBMCs, or DNA extracted from either of those sample types. TCRbeta CDR3 regions were amplified from genomic DNA by means of the immunoSEQ Assay, a bias-controlled multiplex PCR. In the source study's methods: Nucleated cell counts per sample were estimated from amplification of reference gene primers within the assay. Sequence reads were collapsed and filtered to measure the absolute abundance of every unique TCRbeta CDR3 rearrangement. Productive Simpson clonality was computed per sample as the square root of Simpson's diversity index over productive rearrangements. This immuneACCESS table, as held by TCRdb, lists in-frame sequences with V and J called but not all clones. Of the missing ones, under half trace to an unresolved V gene in checked studies; the others have no known cause. That table gives V, J and clone size, and the DNA gave D and trimming. The sample data list more than 250,000 clones, and around four fifths of these were observed just once. In total, the top ten clones hold around 4.5% of the sample.

CDR1 is given as SNHLY and CDR2 as FYNNEI, both from the germline V gene. After removal of 3 bases from V and 2 bases from J, the junction retains 2 bases not matched to a gene. CDR3 length: 14 amino acids, cysteine to phenylalanine. Solely the CDR3 DNA is kept, with 42 bases framed from the first base. The TCR sequence derives from a man aged 55 to 70 who had recovered from COVID-19. Sequenced material: peripheral blood. In this chain, TRBV2 is recombined with TRBJ1-2; TRBD1 aligns with 8 central bases. The CDR3 region: CASSEYRGNYGYTF. The base sequence is TGTGCCAGCAGTGAGTACAGGGGGAACTATGGCTACACCTTC.